Following are 15 T cell receptor beta chains from one sample sequenced in a study of T cells in Graves' hyperthyroidism and ophthalmopathy (dated by TCRdb to the late 2010s). Library creation used multiplex PCR. The sequencing machine was an Illumina HiSeq 2000. TCR beta CDR3 regions were amplified from RNA transcripts. For the first round of RT-PCR on the TCR CDR3, the HTBI primer set was used together with the Qiagen OneStep RT-PCR kit. TCRdb's own reprocessing of the public reads used fastp at Q25 and MiXCR and kept productive beta chains. Identical CDR3 proteins give one entry, which carries the most common genes and DNA. The sample contains over 300,000 distinct CDR3 sequences, about 14% of them found a single time. More than 9.5% of the sample belongs to the ten largest clones. Material: blood. All receptors come from a woman aged 55-69 years with Graves' hyperthyroidism.

Only a few counts were recorded for this clonotype. The chain couples TRBV28 to TRBJ2-2; maybe TRBD2 (7 bases). The CDR3 sequence is 16 residues long. Germline loops: CDR1 MDHEN, CDR2 SYDVKM. V gave up 3 bases and J gave up 5 bases, with 16 bases separating them. CDR3 residues: CASSLSRGAGTGELFF. The DNA of the CDR3 is TGTGCCAGCAGTTTGAGTCGGGGGGCAGGGACCGGGGAGCTGTTTTTT.

In its sample, this clonotype was seen a few times. V usage is TRBV5-1 and J usage is TRBJ2-1; no clear D gene. V was trimmed by 0 bases and J by 4 bases, leaving 11 bases between them. CDR1 is SGHRS and CDR2 is YFSETQ in the germline V gene. CDR3 length: 15 residues. DNA for the CDR3: TGCGCCAGCAGCTTGGCGGCGGAGTTATACAATGAGCAGTTCTTC. Translating it yields CASSLAAELYNEQFF.

This clonotype was observed at least ten times. The chain joins TRBV3-1 to TRBJ2-7; TRBD1 is a possible D gene (7 bases). The CDR3 runs 15 residues. CDR1 is LGHDT and CDR2 is YNNKEL in the germline V gene (reference sequence). Trimming pared 2 bases from V and 2 bases from J, leaving 13 bases between. The CDR3 here is CASSQLAGQPYEQYF. The CDR3 nucleotides read TGTGCCAGCAGCCAATTGGCGGGACAGCCCTACGAGCAGTACTTC.

The chain couples TRBV12-3 or TRBV12-4 to TRBJ2-2; possibly TRBD1 or TRBD2 for D (5 bases each). V dropped 5 bases and J dropped 6 bases, with 13 bases sitting between them. The CDR3 is made up of 14 amino acids. The CDR3 bases are TGTGCCAGCAGTCACCGAGGGGTGGCCGGGGAGCTGTTTTTT. It is translated as CASSHRGVAGELFF.

This clonotype was detected ten times or more. V and J are TRBV5-1 and TRBJ2-3; 8 bases fit TRBD2. Per germline, CDR1 SGHRS and CDR2 YFSETQ. The junction had 2 bases not matched to a gene; V was cut back by 0 bases and J by 2 bases. The CDR3 sequence is 15 residues long. DNA of the CDR3: TGCGCCAGCAGCTTGGGAGCGGGGGTCACAGATACGCAGTATTTT. This encodes CASSLGAGVTDTQYF.

The chain has TRBV10-3 and TRBJ2-6; D not resolved. There are 16 residues in the CDR3. With 7 bases removed from V and 0 bases from J, the gap between germline ends came to 13 bases. Germline assignment: CDR1 ENHRY and CDR2 SYGVKD. The CDR3: CAIKPQVYSGANVLTF. CDR3 coding DNA: TGTGCCATCAAGCCCCAGGTCTACTCTGGGGCCAACGTCCTGACTTTC.

This chain's CDR3 is CASSTIPGSGANVLTF. DNA of the CDR3: TGTGCCAGCAGTACCATCCCTGGTTCTGGGGCCAACGTCCTGACTTTC. The J gene is TRBJ2-6, the V gene TRBV6-1, with D unclear. Germline V gene lookup returns CDR1 MNHNS and CDR2 SASEGT. The CDR3 runs to 16 residues. V was pared by 5 bases and J by 1 base, with 12 bases between.

This clonotype was observed many times. The chain recombines TRBV6-1 with TRBJ1-3; D is uncertain. Germline CDR1 MNHNS, CDR2 SASEGT. The germline V and J ends were trimmed by 6 bases and 0 bases, with 6 bases remaining between them. This CDR3 comprises 13 residues. This chain's CDR3 is CASRDLSGNTIYF. The CDR3 bases are TGTGCCAGCAGGGATCTCTCTGGAAACACCATATATTTT.

This clonotype was observed a single time. The chain combines TRBV6-9 with TRBJ2-1; TRBD2 matches 7 bases. The J segment lost 7 bases and the V segment lost 7 bases, leaving 13 bases of the junction unmatched. The germline V gene encodes CDR1 MNHGY and CDR2 SVAAGI. There are 15 residues in the CDR3. CDR3 in DNA: TGTGCCAGCAATTTTCCCGGGACTACTAAGAATGAGCAGTTCTTC. This codes for CASNFPGTTKNEQFF.

This clonotype was seen repeatedly, ten times or more. The genes are TRBV6-1 and TRBJ2-1; 8 bases match TRBD2. Looked up from germline, CDR1 is MNHNS and CDR2 is SASEGT. The CDR3 consists of 14 residues. The V and J ends lost 4 bases and 7 bases, in that order; junction bases with no gene match: 6. The CDR3 nucleotides are TGTGCCAGCAGTGGGACTCGCGGGAGGAATGAGCAGTTCTTC. Protein product: CASSGTRGRNEQFF.

This clonotype was recorded many times. The chain couples TRBV7-9 to TRBJ1-2, with D maybe TRBD1 (5 bases). The CDR3 totals 15 residues. Trimming removed 5 bases from V and 7 bases from J, with 20 bases in between. From germline, CDR1 is SEHNR and CDR2 FQNEAQ (reference sequence). The CDR3 here is CASSRQIGGGFGYTF. DNA of the CDR3: TGTGCCAGCAGCCGCCAGATCGGGGGGGGGTTTGGCTACACCTTC.

This clonotype was seen ten or more times. This sequence joins TRBV12-3 or TRBV12-4 and TRBJ1-2; D call uncertain. Trimming left V 4 bases short and J 3 bases short, with 18 bases between. CDR3 size: 16 residues. CDR3 region: CASSSYFPSVYYGYTF. CDR3 coding DNA: TGTGCCAGCAGTTCTTACTTTCCGTCGGTCTACTATGGCTACACCTTC.

This clonotype has at least ten counts. CDR3 residues: CAWSGGWTRNTIYF. The CDR3 bases are TGTGCCTGGAGTGGGGGGTGGACAAGAAACACCATATATTTT. The V gene is TRBV30, the J gene TRBJ1-3; the D gene is possibly TRBD1 (5 bases). Germline V gene lookup returns CDR1 GTSNPN and CDR2 SVGIG (reference sequence). Trimming stripped 1 base from V and 5 bases from J, with 12 bases between. The length of the CDR3 is 14 residues.

Concerning this clonotype itself: Just one base apart from a much larger clone, this may be a read error. The rearrangement links TRBV29-1 to TRBJ2-1, with D uncertain. There are 16 residues in the CDR3. Trimming took off 0 bases at V and 8 bases at J, with 20 bases between the two ends. Looked up from germline, CDR1 is SQVTM and CDR2 is ANQGSEA. This CDR3 reads CSVEDYRQSRGDEQFF. The CDR3 DNA reads TGCAGCGTTGAAGATTATCGGCAGAGCCGAGGCGATGAGCAGTTCTTC.

This clonotype was counted many times. This rearrangement joins TRBV18 to TRBJ2-3; 9 bases align to TRBD1. The CDR3 runs 17 residues. The J segment lost 2 bases and the V segment lost 3 bases, leaving 9 bases of the junction unmatched. Germline V gives CDR1 KGHSH, CDR2 LQKENI. The CDR3: CASSPPQGQGSTDTQYF. The CDR3 DNA follows: TGTGCCAGCTCACCCCCCCAAGGACAGGGGTCCACAGATACGCAGTATTTT.